This T cell receptor (beta chain) originates from a study of T cell clones after liver transplantation. Of note for this clone: What it binds is not known.

V shed 4 bases and J shed 1 base, with 12 bases lying between them. The CDR3 sequence is 15 residues long. Per germline, CDR1 SGHNT and CDR2 YYREEE (reference sequence). Study results and caveats: Post-transplant time points were not standardized, so conclusions are preliminary. Post-transplant, graft-donor-reactive CD4 TCRbeta sequences in blood dropped significantly in 5 of 8 subjects.

Using immunoSEQ multiplex PCR, the repertoire was profiled, and TCRdb retains in-frame clones only, with some absent. The sample includes about 8,900 clones, approximately 68% seen only once; the top ten take about a fifth. The gene calls are TRBV5-4 and TRBJ2-4; D unclear. The sequenced sample was CD8+ T cells from blood, obtained at the approximately 15-month timepoint. The TCR sequence derives from a human patient who received a liver transplant. Some T cells may originate from the graft donor. CDR3 bases: TGTGCCAGCAGCCTCGAGGAGCAGGCCAAAAACATTCAGTACTTC. This codes for CASSLEEQAKNIQYF. Looking up the rest from reference TRBV5-4 and TRBJ2-4 gives the full variable domain: ETGVTQSPTHLIKTRGQQVTLRCSSQSGHNTVSWYQQALGQGPQFIFQYYREEENGRGNFPPRFSGLQFPNYSSELNVNALELDDSALYLCASSLEEQAKNIQYFGAGTRLSVL.